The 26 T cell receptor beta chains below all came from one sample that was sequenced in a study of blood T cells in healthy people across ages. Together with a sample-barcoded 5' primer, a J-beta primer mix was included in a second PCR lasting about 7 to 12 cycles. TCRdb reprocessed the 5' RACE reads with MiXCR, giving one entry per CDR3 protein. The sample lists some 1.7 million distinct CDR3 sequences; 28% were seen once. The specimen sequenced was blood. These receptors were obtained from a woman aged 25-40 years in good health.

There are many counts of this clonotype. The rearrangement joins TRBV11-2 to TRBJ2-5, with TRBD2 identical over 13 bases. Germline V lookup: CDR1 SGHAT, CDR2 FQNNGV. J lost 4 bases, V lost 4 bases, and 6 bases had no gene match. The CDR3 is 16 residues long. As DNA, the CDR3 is TGTGCCAGCAGCTCCGGGACTAGCGGGAACGGAGAGACCCAGTACTTC. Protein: CASSSGTSGNGETQYF.

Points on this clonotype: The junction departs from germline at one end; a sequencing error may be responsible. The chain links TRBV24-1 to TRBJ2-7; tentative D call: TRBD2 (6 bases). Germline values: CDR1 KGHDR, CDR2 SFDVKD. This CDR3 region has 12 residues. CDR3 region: CATSDLNGSLNF. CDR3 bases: TGTGCCACCAGTGATTTGAACGGGAGCTTGAACTTC.

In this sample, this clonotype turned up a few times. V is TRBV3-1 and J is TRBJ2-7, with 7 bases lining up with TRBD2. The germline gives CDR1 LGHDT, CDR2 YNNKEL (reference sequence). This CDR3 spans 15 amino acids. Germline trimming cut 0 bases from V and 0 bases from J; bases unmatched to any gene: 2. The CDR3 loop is CASSQDGGSSYEQYF. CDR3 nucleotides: TGTGCCAGCAGCCAAGATGGCGGGAGCTCCTACGAGCAGTACTTC.

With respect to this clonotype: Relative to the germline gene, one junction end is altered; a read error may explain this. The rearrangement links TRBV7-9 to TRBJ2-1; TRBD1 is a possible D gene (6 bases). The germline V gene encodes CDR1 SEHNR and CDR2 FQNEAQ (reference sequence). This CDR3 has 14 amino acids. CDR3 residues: CAGSLDRINNEQFF. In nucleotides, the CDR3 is TGTGCCGGCAGCTTGGACAGAATTAACAATGAGCAGTTCTTC.

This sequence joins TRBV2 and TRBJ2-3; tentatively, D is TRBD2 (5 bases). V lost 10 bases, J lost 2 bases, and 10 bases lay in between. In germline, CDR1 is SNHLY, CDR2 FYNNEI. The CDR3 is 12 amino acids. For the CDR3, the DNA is TGTGCCACCTCACTAGACACAGATACGCAGTATTTT. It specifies CATSLDTDTQYF.

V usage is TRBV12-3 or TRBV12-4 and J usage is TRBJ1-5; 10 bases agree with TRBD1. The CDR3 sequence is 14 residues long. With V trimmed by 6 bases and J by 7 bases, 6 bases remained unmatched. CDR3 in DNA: TGTGCCAGCAGCAGACAGGGGGCCCAACAGCCCCAGCATTTT. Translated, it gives CASSRQGAQQPQHF.

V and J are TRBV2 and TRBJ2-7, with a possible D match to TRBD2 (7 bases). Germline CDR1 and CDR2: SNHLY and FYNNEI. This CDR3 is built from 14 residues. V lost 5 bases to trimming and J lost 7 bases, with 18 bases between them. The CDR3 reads CASSIRGGASEQYF. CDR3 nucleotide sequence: TGTGCCAGCAGTATCCGAGGGGGGGCGAGTGAGCAGTACTTC.

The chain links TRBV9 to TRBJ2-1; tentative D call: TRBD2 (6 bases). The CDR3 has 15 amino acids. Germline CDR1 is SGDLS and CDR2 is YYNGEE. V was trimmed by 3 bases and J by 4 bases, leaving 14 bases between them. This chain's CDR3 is CASSGAVGGYNEQFF. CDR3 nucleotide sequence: TGTGCCAGCAGCGGGGCAGTGGGAGGTTACAATGAGCAGTTCTTC.

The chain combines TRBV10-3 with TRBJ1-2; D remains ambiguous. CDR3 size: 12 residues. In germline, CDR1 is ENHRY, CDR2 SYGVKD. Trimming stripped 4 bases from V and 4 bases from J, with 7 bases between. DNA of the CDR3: TGTGCCATCAGTGCAAAGAGCTATGGCTACACCTTC. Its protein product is CAISAKSYGYTF.

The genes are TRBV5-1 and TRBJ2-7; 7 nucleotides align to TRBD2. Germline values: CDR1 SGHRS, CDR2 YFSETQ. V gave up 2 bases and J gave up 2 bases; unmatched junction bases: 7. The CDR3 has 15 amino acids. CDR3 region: CASSLGGSSPYEQYF. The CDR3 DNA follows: TGCGCCAGCAGCTTAGGCGGGAGTAGCCCCTACGAGCAGTACTTC. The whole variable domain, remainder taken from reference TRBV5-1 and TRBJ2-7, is KAGVTQTPRYLIKTRGQQVTLSCSPISGHRSVSWYQQTPGQGLQFLFEYFSETQRNKGNFPGRFSGRQFSNSRSEMNVSTLELGDSALYLCASSLGGSSPYEQYFGPGTRLTVT.

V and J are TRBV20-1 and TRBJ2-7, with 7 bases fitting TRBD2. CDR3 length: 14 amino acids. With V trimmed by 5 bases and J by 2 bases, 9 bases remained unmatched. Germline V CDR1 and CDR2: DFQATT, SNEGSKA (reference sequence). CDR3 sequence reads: CSAPLAEKAYEQYF. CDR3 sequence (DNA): TGCAGTGCTCCTCTAGCGGAAAAAGCCTACGAGCAGTACTTC.

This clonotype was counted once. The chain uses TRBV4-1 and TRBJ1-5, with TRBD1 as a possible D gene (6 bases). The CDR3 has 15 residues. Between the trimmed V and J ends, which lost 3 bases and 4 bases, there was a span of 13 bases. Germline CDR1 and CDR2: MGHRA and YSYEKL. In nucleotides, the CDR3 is TGCGCCAGCAGCCATGCCGGGACACCTAATCAGCCCCAGCATTTT. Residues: CASSHAGTPNQPQHF.

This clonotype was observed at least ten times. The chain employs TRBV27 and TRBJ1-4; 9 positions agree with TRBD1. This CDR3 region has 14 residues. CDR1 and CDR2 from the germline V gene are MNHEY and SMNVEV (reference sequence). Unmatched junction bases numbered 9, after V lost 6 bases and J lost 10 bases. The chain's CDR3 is CASSWDRAMGKLFF. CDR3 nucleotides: TGTGCCAGCAGCTGGGACAGGGCTATGGGAAAACTGTTTTTT.

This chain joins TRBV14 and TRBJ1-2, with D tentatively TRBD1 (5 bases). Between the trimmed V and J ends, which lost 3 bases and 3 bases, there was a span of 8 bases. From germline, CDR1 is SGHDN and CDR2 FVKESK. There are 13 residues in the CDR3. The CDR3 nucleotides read TGTGCCAGCAGCCAGGGGGTTTACTATGGCTACACCTTC. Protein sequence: CASSQGVYYGYTF. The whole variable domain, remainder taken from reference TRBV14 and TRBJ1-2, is EAGVTQFPSHSVIEKGQTVTLRCDPISGHDNLYWYRRVMGKEIKFLLHFVKESKQDESGMPNNRFLAERTGGTYSTLKVQPAELEDSGVYFCASSQGVYYGYTFGSGTRLTVV.

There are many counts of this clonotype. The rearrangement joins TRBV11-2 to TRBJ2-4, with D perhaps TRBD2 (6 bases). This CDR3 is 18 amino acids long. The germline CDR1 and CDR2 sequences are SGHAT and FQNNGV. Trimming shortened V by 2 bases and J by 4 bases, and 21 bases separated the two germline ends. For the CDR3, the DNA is TGTGCCAGCAGCTTAAATTGGTCGGGCGGGGACGGTAAAAACATTCAGTACTTC. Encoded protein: CASSLNWSGGDGKNIQYF.

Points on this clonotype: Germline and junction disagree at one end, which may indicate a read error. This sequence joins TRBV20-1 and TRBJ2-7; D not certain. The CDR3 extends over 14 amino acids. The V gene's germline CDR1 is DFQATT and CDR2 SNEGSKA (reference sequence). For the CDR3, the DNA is TGCGGTGCTAGAGATTACTCGAGCTCCTACGAGCAGTACTTC. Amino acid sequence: CGARDYSSSYEQYF.

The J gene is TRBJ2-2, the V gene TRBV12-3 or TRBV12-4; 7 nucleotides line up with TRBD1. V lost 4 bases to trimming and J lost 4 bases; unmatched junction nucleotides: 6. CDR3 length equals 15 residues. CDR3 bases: TGTGCCAGCAGTTCCGGGACAGCAATCACCGGGGAGCTGTTTTTT. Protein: CASSSGTAITGELFF.

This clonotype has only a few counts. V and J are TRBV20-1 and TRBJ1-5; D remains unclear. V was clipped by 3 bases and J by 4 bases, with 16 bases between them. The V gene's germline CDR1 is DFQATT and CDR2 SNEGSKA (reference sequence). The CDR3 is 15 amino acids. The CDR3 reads CSASPRSRGNQPQHF. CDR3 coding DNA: TGCAGTGCTAGTCCGAGGTCCCGGGGTAATCAGCCCCAGCATTTT.

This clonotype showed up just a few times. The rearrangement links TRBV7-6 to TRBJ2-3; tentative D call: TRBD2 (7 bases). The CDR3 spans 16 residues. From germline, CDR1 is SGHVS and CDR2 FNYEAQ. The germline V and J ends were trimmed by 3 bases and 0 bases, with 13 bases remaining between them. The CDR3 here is CASSFLGGESTDTQYF. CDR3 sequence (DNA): TGTGCCAGCAGCTTCCTAGGGGGGGAGAGCACAGATACGCAGTATTTT.

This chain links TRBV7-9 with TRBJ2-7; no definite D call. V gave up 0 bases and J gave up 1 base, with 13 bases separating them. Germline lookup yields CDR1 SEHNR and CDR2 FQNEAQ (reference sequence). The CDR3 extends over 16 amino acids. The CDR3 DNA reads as TGTGCCAGCAGCTTAGCAGGATCCAGCAGATCCTACGAGCAGTACTTC. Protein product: CASSLAGSSRSYEQYF.

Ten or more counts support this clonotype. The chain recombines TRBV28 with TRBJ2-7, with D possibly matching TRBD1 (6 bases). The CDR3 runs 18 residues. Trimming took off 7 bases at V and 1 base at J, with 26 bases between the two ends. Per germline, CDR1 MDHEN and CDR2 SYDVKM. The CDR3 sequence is CASTTSGQGLLLSYEQYF. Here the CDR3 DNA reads TGTGCCAGCACCACCTCGGGGCAGGGGCTACTGCTTTCCTACGAGCAGTACTTC.

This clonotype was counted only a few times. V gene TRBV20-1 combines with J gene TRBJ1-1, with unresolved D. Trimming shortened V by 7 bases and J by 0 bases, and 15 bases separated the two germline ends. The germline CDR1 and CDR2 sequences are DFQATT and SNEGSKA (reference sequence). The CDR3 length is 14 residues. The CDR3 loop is CSGVSAAMNTEAFF. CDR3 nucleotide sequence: TGCAGTGGCGTTTCGGCAGCTATGAACACTGAAGCTTTCTTT.

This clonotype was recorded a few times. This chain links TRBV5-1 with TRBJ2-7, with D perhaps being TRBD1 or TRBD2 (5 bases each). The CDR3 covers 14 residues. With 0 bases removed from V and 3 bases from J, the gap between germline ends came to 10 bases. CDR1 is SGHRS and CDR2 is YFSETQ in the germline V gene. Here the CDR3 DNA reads TGCGCCAGCAGCTTGGTCGGGGACCACTACGAGCAGTACTTC. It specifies CASSLVGDHYEQYF.

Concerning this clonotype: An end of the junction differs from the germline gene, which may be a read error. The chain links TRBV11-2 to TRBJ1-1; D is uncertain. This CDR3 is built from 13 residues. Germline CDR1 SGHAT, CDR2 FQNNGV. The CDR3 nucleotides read TGTGCCGGCAGCGTTGGACGGGACACTGAAGCTTTCTTT. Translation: CAGSVGRDTEAFF.

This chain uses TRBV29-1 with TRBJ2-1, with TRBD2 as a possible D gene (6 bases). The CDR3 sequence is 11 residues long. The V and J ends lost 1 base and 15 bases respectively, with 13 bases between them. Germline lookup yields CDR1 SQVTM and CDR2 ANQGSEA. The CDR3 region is CSVEGRRGRFF. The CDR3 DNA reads TGCAGCGTTGAAGGACGGCGGGGTCGGTTCTTC.

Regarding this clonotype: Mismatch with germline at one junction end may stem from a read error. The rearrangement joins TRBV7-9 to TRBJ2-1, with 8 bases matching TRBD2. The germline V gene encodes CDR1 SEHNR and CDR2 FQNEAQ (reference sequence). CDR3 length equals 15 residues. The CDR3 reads CASSLAGHTYNEQFF. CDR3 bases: TGTGCCAGCAGTTTAGCGGGACACACCTACAATGAGCAGTTCTTC.